This T cell receptor (beta chain) was obtained from a study of OX40 agonist ivuxolimab in advanced cancers. Study-level background: With a range of 23 to 79, age averaged about 58 years, and around 80% were male. Prior anti-PD-1, anti-PD-L1 or anti-CTLA-4 therapy did not bar entry, and more than 35% had some.

CDR3 length equals 12 residues. Trimming left V 6 bases short and J 7 bases short, with 13 bases between. CDR1 MNHEY and CDR2 SVGAGI come from the germline V gene. The assay was immunoSEQ multiplex PCR, and TCRdb's table has in-frame clones only and misses some. The table shows about 57,000 clones, with more than 80% occurring only once. The input for sequencing was CD4+ or CD8+ T cells sorted from blood, taken in a trial of the OX40 agonist ivuxolimab. This TCR was recovered from an adult with an advanced solid tumor such as melanoma, head and neck, liver or kidney cancer. The chain carries TRBV6-5 and TRBJ2-7; a possible D gene is TRBD1 (6 bases). For the CDR3, the DNA is TGTGCCAGCAGCGGGACAACGGGAGAGCAGTACTTC. This codes for CASSGTTGEQYF.